This passage covers 27 T cell receptor beta chains from one sample sequenced in a study of blood T cells in healthy people across ages. The second PCR ran about 6 to 12 cycles with a sample-barcoded 5' primer and J-beta primers. TCRdb re-called the 5' RACE reads with MiXCR, one entry per CDR3 protein. The sample records some 1.6 million distinct CDR3 sequences, 30% to 35% being singletons. Material for sequencing was blood. These receptors were obtained from a woman in her 30s in good health.

V is TRBV30 and J is TRBJ1-4; unclear D gene. The V gene lost 4 bases and the J gene lost 4 bases, with 19 bases spanning the gap. This CDR3 comprises 16 residues. Germline lookup yields CDR1 GTSNPN and CDR2 SVGIG (reference sequence). The CDR3: CAWNPSYRRLNEKLFF. CDR3 DNA: TGTGCCTGGAATCCGTCCTATCGGAGACTTAATGAAAAACTGTTTTTT. The full variable domain, in which reference TRBV30 and TRBJ1-4 provide the parts outside the CDR3, is SQTIHQWPATLVQPVGSPLSLECTVEGTSNPNLYWYRQAAGRGLQLLFYSVGIGQISSEVPQNLSASRPQDRQFILSSKKLLLSDSGFYLCAWNPSYRRLNEKLFFGSGTQLSVL.

The chain combines TRBV7-8 with TRBJ2-7; D call uncertain. Germline V lookup: CDR1 SGHVS, CDR2 FQNEAQ. This CDR3 comprises 13 residues. V gave up 4 bases and J gave up 3 bases, with 10 bases separating them. The CDR3 DNA reads TGTGCCAGCAGCTCCGAAAGGGACTACGAGCAGTACTTC. This gives the protein CASSSERDYEQYF.

Here the CDR3 reads CASSPGTHPEGEQYF. For the CDR3, the DNA is TGCGCCAGCAGCCCGGGGACCCACCCCGAGGGGGAGCAGTACTTC. This chain links TRBV4-1 with TRBJ2-7; D may correspond to TRBD1 or TRBD2 (5 bases each). CDR3 length equals 15 residues. Germline values: CDR1 MGHRA, CDR2 YSYEKL. V lost 4 bases and J 7 bases, leaving 20 bases between the germline ends.

The chain links TRBV6-1 to TRBJ2-1; D remains ambiguous. This CDR3 is 15 amino acids long. The germline V and J ends were trimmed by 6 bases and 3 bases, with 15 bases remaining between them. The germline V gene encodes CDR1 MNHNS and CDR2 SASEGT. The chain's CDR3 is CASSPSKFDYNEQFF. As DNA, the CDR3 is TGTGCCAGCAGCCCCTCTAAGTTTGACTACAATGAGCAGTTCTTC.

Note on this clonotype: A read error may produce the germline difference seen at one junction end. The CDR3 coding sequence is TGTGCCAGTAGTTACCGACGGGCCGCTAACTATGGCTACACCTTC. Residues: CASSYRRAANYGYTF. V is TRBV6-5 and J is TRBJ1-2; D is unclear. CDR1 and CDR2 (germline): MNHEY, SVGAGI. CDR3 size: 15 residues.

This clonotype was seen a few times. The chain carries TRBV19 and TRBJ2-6; D may correspond to TRBD1 or TRBD2 (7 bases each). Germline V lookup: CDR1 LNHDA, CDR2 SQIVND (reference sequence). The CDR3 consists of 18 residues. The V gene lost 6 bases and the J gene lost 2 bases, with 20 bases spanning the gap. This chain's CDR3 is CASRGYGRGLAGANVLTF. In nucleotides, the CDR3 is TGTGCCAGTAGAGGATATGGGAGGGGGCTCGCTGGGGCCAACGTCCTGACTTTC.

This sequence joins TRBV6-5 and TRBJ2-6; a possible D gene is TRBD1 (5 bases). The V and J ends lost 6 bases and 6 bases respectively, with 18 bases between them. The CDR3 length is 16 residues. The germline V gene has CDR1 MNHEY and CDR2 SVGAGI. The CDR3, as DNA: TGTGCCAGCAGCCTACGTCAGGGCACTGAGGCCAACGTCCTGACTTTC. Protein: CASSLRQGTEANVLTF.

In its sample, this clonotype was seen many times. V is TRBV2 and J is TRBJ2-5; D may be TRBD2 (5 bases). The V gene's germline CDR1 is SNHLY and CDR2 FYNNEI. CDR3 length: 13 residues. Trimming stripped 5 bases from V and 2 bases from J, with 9 bases between. The CDR3 loop is CASSPAEQETQYF. The CDR3 DNA is TGTGCCAGCAGTCCAGCGGAACAAGAGACCCAGTACTTC.

The V call is TRBV27, the J call TRBJ2-3; 12 bases are shared with TRBD2. This CDR3 is 18 amino acids long. The germline gives CDR1 MNHEY, CDR2 SMNVEV (reference sequence). V gave up 3 bases and J gave up 2 bases; unmatched junction bases: 9. The CDR3 coding sequence is TGTGCCAGCAGTTTTTTTACTAGCGGGAGGTACATCACAGATACGCAGTATTTT. Protein product: CASSFFTSGRYITDTQYF.

This CDR3 reads CASSQYGGQDYGYTF. In nucleotides, the CDR3 is TGTGCCAGCAGCCAATACGGGGGGCAGGACTATGGCTACACCTTC. The V and J genes are TRBV3-1 and TRBJ1-2; D may be TRBD1 (6 bases). V was pared by 2 bases and J by 3 bases, with 13 bases between. This CDR3 region has 15 residues. CDR1 is LGHDT and CDR2 is YNNKEL in the germline V gene (reference sequence).

The genes are TRBV5-1 and TRBJ2-5; 12 bases fit TRBD2. The CDR3 spans 15 residues. Germline V CDR1 and CDR2: SGHRS, YFSETQ. Unmatched junction bases numbered 2, after V lost 4 bases and J lost 1 base. Here the CDR3 reads CASSMGLAGQETQYF. Here the CDR3 DNA reads TGCGCCAGCAGCATGGGACTAGCGGGCCAAGAGACCCAGTACTTC.

The CDR3 loop reads CASSLVATAATNEKLFF. Here the CDR3 DNA reads TGCGCCAGCAGCTTGGTTGCAACCGCTGCAACTAATGAAAAACTGTTTTTT. The chain employs TRBV5-1 and TRBJ1-4; D is unresolved. The CDR3 length is 17 residues. Per the germline V gene, CDR1 is SGHRS and CDR2 is YFSETQ. The germline V and J ends were trimmed by 0 bases and 0 bases, with 12 bases remaining between them.

The chain links TRBV27 to TRBJ2-7; D is perhaps TRBD2 (6 bases). Trimming shortened V by 5 bases and J by 2 bases, and 13 bases separated the two germline ends. CDR1 is MNHEY, CDR2 SMNVEV, per germline (reference sequence). CDR3 size: 14 residues. CDR3 in amino acids: CASSPGTFTYEQYF. CDR3 DNA sequence: TGTGCCAGCAGTCCAGGGACTTTTACCTACGAGCAGTACTTC.

The chain joins TRBV7-9 to TRBJ1-2, with D tentatively TRBD1 (5 bases). This CDR3 is 16 amino acids long. In germline, CDR1 is SEHNR, CDR2 FQNEAQ (reference sequence). V lost 4 bases and J lost 0, with 15 bases in between. The CDR3, as DNA: TGTGCCAGCAGCTCGGGGCAGGGACGTCCTAACTATGGCTACACCTTC. Its translation is CASSSGQGRPNYGYTF.

In its sample, this clonotype was seen many times. The V gene is TRBV29-1, the J gene TRBJ2-3, with no clear D. This CDR3 has 12 residues. Trimming pared 6 bases from V and 1 base from J, leaving 8 bases between. The germline V gene has CDR1 SQVTM and CDR2 ANQGSEA. CDR3 bases: TGCAGCGTCTCGGACGGCACAGATACGCAGTATTTT. Residues: CSVSDGTDTQYF.

The chain uses TRBV20-1 and TRBJ2-2; 7 bases fit TRBD1. Germline V CDR1 and CDR2: DFQATT, SNEGSKA (reference sequence). This CDR3 spans 16 amino acids. Losses at the gene ends were 0 bases for V and 5 bases for J; bases not matched to a gene: 9. The CDR3 loop is CSARDIDREKTGELFF. CDR3 nucleotide sequence: TGCAGTGCTAGAGACATCGACAGGGAAAAGACCGGGGAGCTGTTTTTT.

V usage is TRBV7-9 and J usage is TRBJ1-6; D is ambiguous. Germline CDR1 reads SEHNR; CDR2 reads FQNEAQ (reference sequence). Trimming left V 5 bases short and J 0 bases short, with 11 bases between. CDR3 length: 16 residues. The CDR3 here is CASSATRSSYNSPLHF. For the CDR3, the DNA is TGTGCCAGCAGCGCGACGAGGAGCTCCTATAATTCACCCCTCCACTTT.

CDR3 sequence: CSARVATSTDTQYF. CDR3 nucleotides: TGCAGTGCTAGAGTAGCGACTAGCACAGATACGCAGTATTTT. This sequence joins TRBV20-1 and TRBJ2-3; possible D gene TRBD2, 5 bases. This CDR3 is built from 14 residues. V gave up 1 base and J gave up 0 bases, with 8 bases separating them. The germline CDR1 and CDR2 sequences are DFQATT and SNEGSKA (reference sequence).

This clonotype was seen only a few times. The chain joins TRBV12-3 or TRBV12-4 to TRBJ1-4; D may be TRBD1 (5 bases). V lost 6 bases, J lost 5 bases, and 16 bases lay in between. The CDR3 has 15 amino acids. CDR3 region: CASSRRWTRNEKLFF. The CDR3 nucleotides are TGTGCCAGCAGCCGCCGGTGGACACGGAATGAAAAACTGTTTTTT.

This clonotype occurred a few times. The V call is TRBV7-3, the J call TRBJ2-4; 7 bases match TRBD2. The CDR3 runs to 16 residues. Germline V gene lookup returns CDR1 SGHTA and CDR2 FQGTGA. The ends lost 5 bases at V and 0 bases at J; junction bases unmatched: 7. The CDR3, as DNA: TGTGCCAGCAGCCGTCGGGGGGAAGTAGCCAAAAACATTCAGTACTTC. It yields the protein CASSRRGEVAKNIQYF.

There are a few counts of this clonotype. The J gene is TRBJ2-7, the V gene TRBV5-1, with D hard to call. The CDR3 has 16 amino acids. Germline V gene data show CDR1 as SGHRS and CDR2 as YFSETQ. Trimming cost V 2 bases and J 3 bases, with 18 bases left between them. CDR3 in DNA: TGCGCCAGCAGCTTAACCCTAGATCATGGAGTCTACGAGCAGTACTTC. Its protein product is CASSLTLDHGVYEQYF.

This clonotype occurred a few times. The chain combines TRBV24-1 with TRBJ2-5; 10 bases align to TRBD2. J lost 1 base, V lost 10 bases, and 5 bases had no gene match. Germline lookup yields CDR1 KGHDR and CDR2 SFDVKD. The CDR3 consists of 14 residues. CDR3 DNA sequence: TGTGCCACTGGGACTAGCGTCCGCCAAGAGACCCAGTACTTC. It specifies CATGTSVRQETQYF.

This chain uses TRBV27 with TRBJ2-6, with TRBD1 matching over 7 bases. J gave up 3 bases and V 5 bases, and 13 bases lay outside the gene matches. Germline CDR1 reads MNHEY; CDR2 reads SMNVEV (reference sequence). This CDR3 is built from 18 residues. This chain's CDR3 is CASSPRGQADSGANVLTF. As DNA, the CDR3 is TGTGCCAGCAGTCCCCGTGGACAGGCCGATAGTGGGGCCAACGTCCTGACTTTC.

This clonotype was counted only a few times. The V and J genes are TRBV9 and TRBJ2-2; 12 bases are shared with TRBD1. With 10 bases clipped from V and 6 bases from J, the junction kept 10 bases outside the gene matches. Per germline, CDR1 SGDLS and CDR2 YYNGEE. The length of the CDR3 is 15 residues. The CDR3: CALGGTGGAPGELFF. As DNA, the CDR3 is TGTGCCTTGGGAGGGACAGGGGGCGCCCCCGGGGAGCTGTTTTTT.

In its sample, this clonotype was seen a few times. The V gene is TRBV5-1, the J gene TRBJ2-7, with 10 bases identical to TRBD2. This CDR3 comprises 19 residues. Germline V gene sequence: CDR1 SGHRS, CDR2 YFSETQ. Trimming cost V 1 base and J 4 bases; bases outside gene matches: 17. In DNA form, the CDR3 reads TGCGCCAGCAGCTTGATGTCGCTAGCGGGAGCGGGTTTCGGGTACGAGCAGTACTTC. It codes for CASSLMSLAGAGFGYEQYF.

V and J are TRBV24-1 and TRBJ2-2; D perhaps matches TRBD2 (5 bases). Germline V gene data show CDR1 as KGHDR and CDR2 as SFDVKD. Deletions cut 3 bases from V and 4 bases from J, with 17 bases between. The CDR3 is 17 residues long. The CDR3 reads CATSDPRSGLPTGELFF. The DNA of the CDR3 is TGTGCCACCAGTGATCCACGGTCCGGACTCCCCACCGGGGAGCTGTTTTTT.

The V and J genes are TRBV5-6 and TRBJ2-1; TRBD2 aligns across 9 bases. With 2 bases clipped from V and 6 bases from J, the junction kept 9 bases outside the gene matches. From germline, CDR1 is SGHDT and CDR2 YYEEEE. The length of the CDR3 is 16 residues. CDR3: CASSFDSGGLSNEQFF. CDR3 sequence (DNA): TGTGCCAGCAGCTTTGATAGCGGGGGCCTTTCCAATGAGCAGTTCTTC.